Below are 30 T cell receptor beta chains sequenced from a single sample in a study of blood T cells in healthy people across ages. Together with a sample-barcoded 5' primer, a J-beta primer mix was included in a second PCR lasting roughly 6 to 12 cycles. Each CDR3 protein is one row after TCRdb ran MiXCR on the 5' RACE reads. The sample contains over a million distinct CDR3 sequences, around 59% of which appear only once. Sequencing was carried out using blood. The source of these receptors is a man aged 18-30 years in good health.

The J gene is TRBJ2-3, the V gene TRBV20-1; no clear D. This CDR3 is 14 amino acids long. Germline V CDR1 and CDR2: DFQATT, SNEGSKA (reference sequence). V dropped 1 base and J dropped 1 base, with 9 bases sitting between them. CDR3 nucleotide sequence: TGCAGTGCTAGAGTCCAGTCCCGCACAGATACGCAGTATTTT. Encoded protein: CSARVQSRTDTQYF.

With regard to this clonotype: The junction departs from the called germline gene at one end, perhaps through a read error. In DNA form, the CDR3 reads TGTGCTAGCAGCTTGGGTGACGTGCACGGCGGTGAGCAGTTCTTC. It translates to CASSLGDVHGGEQFF. This chain connects TRBV7-7 to TRBJ2-1; D unclear. The CDR3 runs 15 residues. Germline values: CDR1 SSHAT, CDR2 FNYEAQ (reference sequence).

This clonotype was found once. Here the CDR3 reads CASSLSGTSAYNEQFF. CDR3 DNA: TGTGCCAGCAGTTTAAGTGGGACTAGCGCGTACAATGAGCAGTTCTTC. The chain combines TRBV27 with TRBJ2-1; 10 bases agree with TRBD2. The CDR3 has 16 residues. CDR1 and CDR2 from the germline V gene are MNHEY and SMNVEV (reference sequence). Losses at the gene ends were 2 bases for V and 4 bases for J; bases not matched to a gene: 5.

This clonotype was counted only a few times. The chain is built from TRBV14 and TRBJ2-1, with 8 bases matching TRBD2. CDR1 is SGHDN and CDR2 is FVKESK in the germline V gene. The CDR3 totals 19 residues. Trimming cost V 0 bases and J 0 bases; bases outside gene matches: 10. The CDR3 loop reads CASSQDETVSGSSYNEQFF. CDR3 bases: TGTGCCAGCAGCCAAGACGAAACCGTCAGCGGGAGCTCCTACAATGAGCAGTTCTTC.

V usage is TRBV5-1 and J usage is TRBJ1-1; 11 positions match TRBD1. Germline CDR1 and CDR2: SGHRS and YFSETQ. After removal of 4 bases from V and 3 bases from J, the junction contained 20 bases not matched to a gene. The CDR3 runs to 20 residues. Here the CDR3 reads CASSHLPPDRGQIPDTEAFF. CDR3 DNA sequence: TGCGCCAGCAGCCATCTACCCCCGGACAGGGGGCAGATACCGGACACTGAAGCTTTCTTT.

The rearrangement joins TRBV3-1 to TRBJ2-2; D ambiguous. Germline CDR1 is LGHDT and CDR2 is YNNKEL (reference sequence). The germline V and J ends were trimmed by 7 bases and 0 bases, with 3 bases remaining between them. The CDR3 extends over 12 amino acids. The CDR3 reads CASNPNTGELFF. The CDR3 nucleotides read TGTGCCAGCAACCCGAACACCGGGGAGCTGTTTTTT. Based on the CDR3 plus reference TRBV3-1 and TRBJ2-2, the full variable domain is DTAVSQTPKYLVTQMGNDKSIKCEQNLGHDTMYWYKQDSKKFLKIMFSYNNKELIINETVPNRFSPKSPDKAHLNLHINSLELGDSAVYFCASNPNTGELFFGEGSRLTVL.

This clonotype was counted between two and nine times. The V gene is TRBV12-3 or TRBV12-4, the J gene TRBJ1-2; unclear D gene. The length of the CDR3 is 13 residues. V was cut by 5 bases and J by 8 bases, with 15 bases left in between. The CDR3 DNA reads as TGTGCCAGCAGTCCCCGGCCAGATGAAGGCTACACCTTC. Its translation is CASSPRPDEGYTF.

This clonotype has only a few counts. The chain recombines TRBV29-1 with TRBJ2-1, with unresolved D. V was clipped by 5 bases and J by 15 bases, with 20 bases between them. Germline assignment: CDR1 SQVTM and CDR2 ANQGSEA. CDR3 length: 12 amino acids. CDR3 protein: CSVLFGKSLLFF. The CDR3 DNA reads as TGCAGCGTTCTCTTTGGGAAGAGTCTTCTGTTCTTC.

This clonotype was seen only a few times. The chain combines TRBV20-1 with TRBJ2-1, with D tentatively TRBD1 or TRBD2 (6 bases each). The length of the CDR3 is 21 residues. Trimming removed 1 base from V and 7 bases from J, with 35 bases in between. CDR1 and CDR2 from the germline V gene are DFQATT and SNEGSKA (reference sequence). CDR3 region: CSARASLFSLTSVGGNNEQFF. CDR3 DNA: TGCAGTGCTAGAGCGTCCCTTTTTTCACTGACTAGTGTAGGGGGAAATAATGAGCAGTTCTTC.

This clonotype was found a few times. The CDR3 reads CASSRTPGQGRTQYF. For the CDR3, the DNA is TGCGCCAGCAGCCGTACTCCGGGACAGGGTCGTACGCAGTATTTT. The J gene is TRBJ2-3, the V gene TRBV4-3; 9 bases are shared with TRBD1. With 4 bases clipped from V and 8 bases from J, the junction kept 10 bases outside the gene matches. Germline V lookup: CDR1 LGHNA, CDR2 YSLEER. The CDR3 consists of 15 residues.

The rearrangement links TRBV11-3 to TRBJ2-5, with 7 bases that match TRBD2. Unmatched junction bases numbered 4, after V lost 4 bases and J lost 2 bases. The CDR3 totals 14 residues. Germline CDR1 and CDR2: SGHNT and YENEEA. CDR3 residues: CASSSTSEQETQYF. The CDR3 DNA follows: TGTGCCAGCAGCTCCACTAGCGAGCAAGAGACCCAGTACTTC. The variable domain in full, completed from reference TRBV11-3 and TRBJ2-5, reads EAGVVQSPRYKIIEKKQPVAFWCNPISGHNTLYWYLQNLGQGPELLIRYENEEAVDDSQLPKDRFSAERLKGVDSTLKIQPAELGDSAVYLCASSSTSEQETQYFGPGTRLLVL.

The chain couples TRBV29-1 to TRBJ1-2; no reliable D call. V gave up 0 bases and J gave up 6 bases, with 17 bases separating them. CDR1 is SQVTM and CDR2 is ANQGSEA in the germline V gene. CDR3 length: 15 residues. CDR3 loop: CSVEDPWATRHGYTF. For the CDR3, the DNA is TGCAGCGTTGAAGATCCTTGGGCCACGAGGCATGGCTACACCTTC.

The chain joins TRBV6-1 to TRBJ2-6; D unclear. Germline values: CDR1 MNHNS, CDR2 SASEGT. V was trimmed by 4 bases and J by 0 bases, leaving 13 bases between them. This CDR3 contains 17 residues. The CDR3 reads CASSATYLDSGANVLTF. As DNA, the CDR3 is TGTGCCAGCAGTGCGACCTACTTAGACTCTGGGGCCAACGTCCTGACTTTC.

The CDR3 nucleotides are TGTGCCAGCAGTTTATCGGAAATGACGGGACGGCACGAGCAGTACTTC. Protein sequence: CASSLSEMTGRHEQYF. The genes are TRBV27 and TRBJ2-4; the D call may be TRBD1 or TRBD2 (5 bases each). The J call may be wrong; the DNA end is better matched by TRBJ2-7. The length of the CDR3 is 16 residues. CDR1 is MNHEY and CDR2 is SMNVEV in the germline V gene (reference sequence).

The V gene is TRBV20-1, the J gene TRBJ1-2, with D uncertain. This CDR3 contains 12 residues. Trimming shortened V by 3 bases and J by 8 bases, and 13 bases separated the two germline ends. Germline lookup yields CDR1 DFQATT and CDR2 SNEGSKA (reference sequence). As DNA, the CDR3 is TGCAGTGCTAGGCCGACGGGAAAAGGCTACACCTTC. It translates to CSARPTGKGYTF.

This chain links TRBV5-1 with TRBJ2-5; D possibly corresponds to TRBD2 (6 bases). Trimming stripped 7 bases from V and 11 bases from J, with 30 bases between. CDR3 size: 16 residues. Germline loops: CDR1 SGHRS, CDR2 YFSETQ. In DNA form, the CDR3 reads TGCGCCAGCCACGCCCGGGGTGGGGGGTCCTACAATGAGCAGTACTTC. This encodes CASHARGGGSYNEQYF.

The chain combines TRBV20-1 with TRBJ2-5; TRBD1 aligns across 7 bases. The CDR3 covers 15 residues. The V segment lost 0 bases and the J segment 4 bases; nucleotides outside the gene matches: 8. Germline values: CDR1 DFQATT, CDR2 SNEGSKA (reference sequence). CDR3 sequence (DNA): TGCAGTGCTAGAGATCACAGGGGATCGGGAGAGACCCAGTACTTC. Its protein product is CSARDHRGSGETQYF.

The chain joins TRBV11-2 to TRBJ2-2, with D unclear. The CDR3 spans 15 residues. V was pared by 4 bases and J by 5 bases, with 14 bases between. Germline lookup yields CDR1 SGHAT and CDR2 FQNNGV. CDR3 amino acids: CASSSAWSGTGELFF. In DNA form, the CDR3 reads TGTGCCAGCAGCTCAGCTTGGTCTGGAACCGGGGAGCTGTTTTTT. Full variable domain (rest looked up from reference TRBV11-2 and TRBJ2-2): EAGVAQSPRYKIIEKRQSVAFWCNPISGHATLYWYQQILGQGPKLLIQFQNNGVVDDSQLPKDRFSAERLKGVDSTLKIQPAKLEDSAVYLCASSSAWSGTGELFFGEGSRLTVL.

The chain carries TRBV7-9 and TRBJ2-5, with D unresolved. V dropped 5 bases and J dropped 7 bases, with 20 bases sitting between them. The CDR3 is made up of 15 amino acids. CDR1 is SEHNR, CDR2 FQNEAQ, per germline (reference sequence). CDR3 sequence: CASSHESAILGTQYF. The DNA of the CDR3 is TGTGCCAGCAGCCACGAGTCGGCGATCCTTGGGACCCAGTACTTC.

The rearrangement links TRBV6-5 to TRBJ2-4; possible D gene TRBD1, 6 bases. The J call may not be correct, given that the DNA end is closer to TRBJ2-7. Germline-derived CDR1 and CDR2 are MNHEY and SVGAGI. The CDR3 sequence is 13 residues long. The CDR3 spells CASGSLQGYEQYF. The CDR3 DNA reads TGTGCCAGCGGAAGCCTTCAGGGGTACGAGCAGTACTTC.

The chain combines TRBV15 with TRBJ1-2, with 7 bases lining up with TRBD1. There are 15 residues in the CDR3. Germline CDR1 LNHNV, CDR2 YYDKDF (reference sequence). Losses at the gene ends were 7 bases for V and 2 bases for J; bases not matched to a gene: 10. The CDR3 sequence is CATTRKGARNYGYTF. The CDR3 nucleotides are TGTGCCACCACGCGGAAGGGGGCAAGAAACTATGGCTACACCTTC.

The genes are TRBV4-1 and TRBJ1-1, with D tentatively TRBD1 (5 bases). The length of the CDR3 is 14 residues. Trimming removed 3 bases at V and 4 bases at J, with 12 bases between. CDR1 is MGHRA and CDR2 is YSYEKL in the germline V gene. DNA of the CDR3: TGCGCCAGCAGCCAGGCACAGGACCCCACTGAAGCTTTCTTT. This translates into CASSQAQDPTEAFF.

This clonotype has just a few counts. The chain links TRBV13 to TRBJ2-1, with D perhaps TRBD1 (5 bases). CDR3 size: 14 residues. Germline CDR1 and CDR2: PRHDT and FYEKMQ (reference sequence). Trimming cost V 8 bases and J 0 bases, with 11 bases left between them. CDR3 loop: CASGAASSYNEQFF. In DNA, the CDR3 is TGTGCCAGCGGGGCGGCCAGCTCCTACAATGAGCAGTTCTTC.

V is TRBV10-2 and J is TRBJ2-1; possible D gene TRBD2, 5 bases. The CDR3 covers 14 residues. V lost 5 bases and J lost 10, with 18 bases in between. Germline CDR1 is WSHSY and CDR2 is SAAADI. CDR3 loop: CASSTTNSNREQFF. CDR3 sequence (DNA): TGCGCCAGCAGTACGACTAATAGCAACCGCGAGCAGTTCTTC.

A single count supports this clonotype. The chain links TRBV7-8 to TRBJ2-4, with 7 bases aligning to TRBD2. The J call is uncertain, as TRBJ2-5 better fits the DNA end. This CDR3 has 14 amino acids. Germline assignment: CDR1 SGHVS and CDR2 FQNEAQ. Here the CDR3 reads CASNPSLAEETQYF. In DNA, the CDR3 is TGTGCCAGCAATCCCAGTCTAGCGGAAGAGACCCAGTACTTC.

The V and J genes are TRBV11-3 and TRBJ2-1, with D hard to call. Trimming pared 4 bases from V and 2 bases from J, leaving 12 bases between. The CDR3 runs 15 residues. Germline values: CDR1 SGHNT, CDR2 YENEEA. Here the CDR3 DNA reads TGTGCCAGCAGCTCTCCCGGGTCGGCCTACAATGAGCAGTTCTTC. The encoded protein is CASSSPGSAYNEQFF.

The rearrangement links TRBV7-9 to TRBJ1-1, with D unresolved. Trimming removed 7 bases at V and 2 bases at J, with 11 bases between. The V gene's germline CDR1 is SEHNR and CDR2 FQNEAQ (reference sequence). CDR3 length equals 13 residues. The CDR3, as DNA: TGTGCCAGCATGAGGTCGATTAACACTGAAGCTTTCTTT. It is translated as CASMRSINTEAFF.

The V and J genes are TRBV20-1 and TRBJ2-1; TRBD2 agrees at 7 bases. The CDR3 loop spans 11 amino acids. The V gene end was trimmed by 8 bases and the J gene end by 10 bases; junction bases not matched to a gene: 8. Looked up from germline, CDR1 is DFQATT and CDR2 is SNEGSKA (reference sequence). The CDR3 protein is CSTGTTSEQFF. DNA of the CDR3: TGCAGTACCGGGACTACGTCCGAGCAGTTCTTC.

This chain connects TRBV12-5 to TRBJ2-5, with unresolved D. V shed 2 bases and J shed 4 bases, with 5 bases lying between them. Germline V gives CDR1 LGHNT, CDR2 FRNRAP. The CDR3 is made up of 12 amino acids. The CDR3 protein is CASGLTTETQYF. CDR3 DNA: TGTGCTAGTGGTTTGACAACAGAGACCCAGTACTTC.

J is TRBJ2-1 and V is TRBV19; 12 bases align to TRBD2. CDR1 is LNHDA, CDR2 SQIVND, per germline (reference sequence). The trim removed 9 bases at V and 2 bases at J, leaving 8 bases unmatched. The CDR3 covers 16 residues. CDR3 protein: CASTRRTSGTYNEQFF. CDR3 sequence (DNA): TGTGCCAGCACACGACGGACTAGCGGGACCTACAATGAGCAGTTCTTC.